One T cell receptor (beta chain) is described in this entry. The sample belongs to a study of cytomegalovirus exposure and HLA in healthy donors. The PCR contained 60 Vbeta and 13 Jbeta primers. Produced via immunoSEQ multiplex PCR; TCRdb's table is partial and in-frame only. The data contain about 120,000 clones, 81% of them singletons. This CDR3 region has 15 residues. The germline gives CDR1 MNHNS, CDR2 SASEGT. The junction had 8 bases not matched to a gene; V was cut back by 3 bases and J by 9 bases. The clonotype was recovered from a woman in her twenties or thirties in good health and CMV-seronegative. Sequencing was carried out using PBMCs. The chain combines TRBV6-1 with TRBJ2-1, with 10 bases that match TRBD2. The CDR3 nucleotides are TGTGCCAGCAGTGAGACCGGGACTAGCGCAAGTGAGCAGTTCTTC. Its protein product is CASSETGTSASEQFF.